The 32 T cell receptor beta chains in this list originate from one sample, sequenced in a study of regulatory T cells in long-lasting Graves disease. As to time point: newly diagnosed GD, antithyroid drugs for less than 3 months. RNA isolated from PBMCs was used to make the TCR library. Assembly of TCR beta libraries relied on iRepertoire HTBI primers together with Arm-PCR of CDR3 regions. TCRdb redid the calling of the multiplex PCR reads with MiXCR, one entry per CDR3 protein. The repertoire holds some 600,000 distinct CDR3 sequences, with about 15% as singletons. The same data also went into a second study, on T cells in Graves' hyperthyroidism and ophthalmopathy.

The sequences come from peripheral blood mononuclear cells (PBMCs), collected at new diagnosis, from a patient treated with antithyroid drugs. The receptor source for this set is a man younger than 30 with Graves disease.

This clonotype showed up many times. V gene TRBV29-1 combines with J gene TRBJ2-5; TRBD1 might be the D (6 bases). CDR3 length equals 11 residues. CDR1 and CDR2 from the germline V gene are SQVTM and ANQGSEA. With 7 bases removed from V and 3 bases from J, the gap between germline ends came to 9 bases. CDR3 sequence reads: CSDRQEETQYF. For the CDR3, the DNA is TGCAGCGATAGACAGGAAGAGACCCAGTACTTC.

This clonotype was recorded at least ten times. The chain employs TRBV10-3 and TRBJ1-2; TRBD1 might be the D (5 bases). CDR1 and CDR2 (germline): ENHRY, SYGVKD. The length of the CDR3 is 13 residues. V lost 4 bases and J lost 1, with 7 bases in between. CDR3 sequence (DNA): TGTGCCATCAGTGCAGACAGTAACTATGGCTACACCTTC. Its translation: CAISADSNYGYTF.

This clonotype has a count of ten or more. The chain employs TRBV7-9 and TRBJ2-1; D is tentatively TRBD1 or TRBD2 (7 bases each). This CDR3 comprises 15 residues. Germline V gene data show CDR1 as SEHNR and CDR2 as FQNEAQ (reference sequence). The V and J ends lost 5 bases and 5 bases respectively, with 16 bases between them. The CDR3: CASSLGRDRDNEQFF. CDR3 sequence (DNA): TGTGCCAGCAGCCTAGGGAGGGACAGAGACAATGAGCAGTTCTTC.

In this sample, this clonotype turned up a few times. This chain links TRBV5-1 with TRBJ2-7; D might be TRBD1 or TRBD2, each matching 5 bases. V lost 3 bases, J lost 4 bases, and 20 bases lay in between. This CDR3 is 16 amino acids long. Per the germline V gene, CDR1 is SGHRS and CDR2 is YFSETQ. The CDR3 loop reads CASSSTGLGITYEQYF. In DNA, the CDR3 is TGCGCCAGCAGCTCCACGGGGCTAGGAATAACGTACGAGCAGTACTTC.

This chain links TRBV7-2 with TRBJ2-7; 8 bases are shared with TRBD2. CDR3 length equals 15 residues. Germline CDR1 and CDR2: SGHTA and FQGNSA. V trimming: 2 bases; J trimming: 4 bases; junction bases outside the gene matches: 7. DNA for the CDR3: TGTGCCAGCAGCTTATTCTCGGGAGGGGAATACGAGCAGTACTTC. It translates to CASSLFSGGEYEQYF.

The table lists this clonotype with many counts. DNA of the CDR3: TGCAGTGCTGTCCGGAGCATGAACACTGAAGCTTTCTTT. Its translation: CSAVRSMNTEAFF. The rearrangement joins TRBV20-1 to TRBJ1-1; D is undetermined. This CDR3 comprises 13 residues. The germline gives CDR1 DFQATT, CDR2 SNEGSKA (reference sequence). The V end lost 5 bases, the J end lost 0 bases, and 10 bases lay between the germline ends.

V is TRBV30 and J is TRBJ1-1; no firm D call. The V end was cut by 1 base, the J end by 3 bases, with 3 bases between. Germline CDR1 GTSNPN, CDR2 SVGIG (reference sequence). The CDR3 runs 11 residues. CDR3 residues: CAWSADTEAFF. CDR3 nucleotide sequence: TGTGCCTGGAGTGCGGACACTGAAGCTTTCTTT. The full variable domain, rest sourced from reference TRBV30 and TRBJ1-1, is SQTIHQWPATLVQPVGSPLSLECTVEGTSNPNLYWYRQAAGRGLQLLFYSVGIGQISSEVPQNLSASRPQDRQFILSSKKLLLSDSGFYLCAWSADTEAFFGQGTRLTVV.

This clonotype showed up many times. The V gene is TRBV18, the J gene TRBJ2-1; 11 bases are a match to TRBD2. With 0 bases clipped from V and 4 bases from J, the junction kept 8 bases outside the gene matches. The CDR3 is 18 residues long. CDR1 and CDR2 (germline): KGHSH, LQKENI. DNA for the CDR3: TGTGCCAGCTCACCACCGTTTCTTCGGACTAGCGGGTACAATGAGCAGTTCTTC. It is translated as CASSPPFLRTSGYNEQFF.

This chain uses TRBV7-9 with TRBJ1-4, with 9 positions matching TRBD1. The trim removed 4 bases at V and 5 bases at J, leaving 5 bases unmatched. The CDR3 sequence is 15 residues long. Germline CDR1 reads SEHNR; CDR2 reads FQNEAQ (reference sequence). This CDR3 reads CASSWGQGMNEKLFF. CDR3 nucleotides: TGTGCCAGCAGCTGGGGACAGGGAATGAATGAAAAACTGTTTTTT.

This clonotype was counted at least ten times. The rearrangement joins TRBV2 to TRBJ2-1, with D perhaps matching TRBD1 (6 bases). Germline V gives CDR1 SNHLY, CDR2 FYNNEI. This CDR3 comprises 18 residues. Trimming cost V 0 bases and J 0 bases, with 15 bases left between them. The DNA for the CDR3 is TGTGCCAGCAGTGAAGCGCTTACAGGGCCTGGCTCCTACAATGAGCAGTTCTTC. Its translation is CASSEALTGPGSYNEQFF.

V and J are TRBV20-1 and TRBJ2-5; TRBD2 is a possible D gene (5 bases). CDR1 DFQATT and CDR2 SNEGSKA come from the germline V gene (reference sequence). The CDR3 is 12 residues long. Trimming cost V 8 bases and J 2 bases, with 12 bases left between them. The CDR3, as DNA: TGCAGTTCCGGAGGACTTCAAGAGACCCAGTACTTC. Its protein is CSSGGLQETQYF.

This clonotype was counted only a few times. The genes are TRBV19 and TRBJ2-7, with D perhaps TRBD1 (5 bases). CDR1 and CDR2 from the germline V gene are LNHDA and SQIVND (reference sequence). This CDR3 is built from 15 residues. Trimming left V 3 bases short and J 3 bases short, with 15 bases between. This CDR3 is CASSIGKGNLYEQYF. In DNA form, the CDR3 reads TGTGCCAGTAGTATCGGTAAGGGGAATCTCTACGAGCAGTACTTC.

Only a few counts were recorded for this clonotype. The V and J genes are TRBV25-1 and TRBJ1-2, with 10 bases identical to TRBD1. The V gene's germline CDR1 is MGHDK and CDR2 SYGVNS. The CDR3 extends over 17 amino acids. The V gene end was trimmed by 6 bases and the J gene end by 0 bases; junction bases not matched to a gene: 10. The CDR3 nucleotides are TGTGCCAGCAGGCAAGCCGGGACAGGGGCCACTAACTATGGCTACACCTTC. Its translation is CASRQAGTGATNYGYTF.

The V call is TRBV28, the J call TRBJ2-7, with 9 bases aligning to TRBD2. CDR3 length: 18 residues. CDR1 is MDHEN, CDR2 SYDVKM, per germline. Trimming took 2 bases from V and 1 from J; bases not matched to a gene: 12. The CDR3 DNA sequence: TGTGCCAGCAGTTTACCCGCTACCGGGCGGGAGGGGTCCTACGAGCAGTACTTC. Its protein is CASSLPATGREGSYEQYF. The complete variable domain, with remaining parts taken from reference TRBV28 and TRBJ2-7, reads DVKVTQSSRYLVKRTGEKVFLECVQDMDHENMFWYRQDPGLGLRLIYFSYDVKMKEKGDIPEGYSVSREKKERFSLILESASTNQTSMYLCASSLPATGREGSYEQYFGPGTRLTVT.

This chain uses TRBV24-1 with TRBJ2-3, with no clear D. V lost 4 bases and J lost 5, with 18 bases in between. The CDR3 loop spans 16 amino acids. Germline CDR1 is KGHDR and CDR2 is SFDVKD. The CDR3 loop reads CATSDHRAATLDTQYF. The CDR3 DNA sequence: TGTGCCACCAGTGACCACCGGGCCGCGACGCTAGATACGCAGTATTTT.

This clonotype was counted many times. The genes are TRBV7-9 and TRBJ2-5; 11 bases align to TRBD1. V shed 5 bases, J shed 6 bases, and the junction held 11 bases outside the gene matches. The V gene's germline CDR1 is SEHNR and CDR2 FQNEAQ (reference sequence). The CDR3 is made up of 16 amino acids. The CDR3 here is CASSRHWTGGAQTQYF. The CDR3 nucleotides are TGTGCCAGCAGCCGACATTGGACAGGGGGCGCCCAGACCCAGTACTTC. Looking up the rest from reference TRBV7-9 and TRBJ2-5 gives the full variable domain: DTGVSQNPRHKITKRGQNVTFRCDPISEHNRLYWYRQTLGQGPEFLTYFQNEAQLEKSRLLSDRFSAERPKGSFSTLEIQRTEQGDSAMYLCASSRHWTGGAQTQYFGPGTRLLVL.

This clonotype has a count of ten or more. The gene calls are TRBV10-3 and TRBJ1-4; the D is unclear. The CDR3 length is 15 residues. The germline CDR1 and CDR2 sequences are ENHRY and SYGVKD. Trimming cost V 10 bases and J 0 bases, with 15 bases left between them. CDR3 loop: CATSGRIATNEKLFF. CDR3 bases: TGTGCCACAAGCGGACGGATTGCAACTAATGAAAAACTGTTTTTT.

The CDR3 coding sequence is TGCAGTGCTAGGAATAGGGTCGGCAATCAGCCCCAGCATTTT. It yields the protein CSARNRVGNQPQHF. The chain recombines TRBV20-1 with TRBJ1-5, with D hard to call. This CDR3 spans 14 amino acids. In germline, CDR1 is DFQATT, CDR2 SNEGSKA (reference sequence). Trimming shortened V by 3 bases and J by 2 bases, and 11 bases separated the two germline ends.

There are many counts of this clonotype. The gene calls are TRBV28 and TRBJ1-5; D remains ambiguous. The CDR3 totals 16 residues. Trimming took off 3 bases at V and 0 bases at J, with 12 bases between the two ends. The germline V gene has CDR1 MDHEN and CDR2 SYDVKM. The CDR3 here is CASSFKAASSNQPQHF. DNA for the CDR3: TGTGCCAGCAGTTTTAAGGCAGCTAGTAGCAATCAGCCCCAGCATTTT. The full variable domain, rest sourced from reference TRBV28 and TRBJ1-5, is DVKVTQSSRYLVKRTGEKVFLECVQDMDHENMFWYRQDPGLGLRLIYFSYDVKMKEKGDIPEGYSVSREKKERFSLILESASTNQTSMYLCASSFKAASSNQPQHFGDGTRLSIL.

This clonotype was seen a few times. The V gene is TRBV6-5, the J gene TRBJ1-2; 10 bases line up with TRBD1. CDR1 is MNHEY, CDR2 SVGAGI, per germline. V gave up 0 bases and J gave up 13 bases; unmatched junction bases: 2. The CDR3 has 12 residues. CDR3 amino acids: CASSYSGTGATF. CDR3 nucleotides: TGTGCCAGCAGTTACTCCGGGACAGGGGCCACCTTC.

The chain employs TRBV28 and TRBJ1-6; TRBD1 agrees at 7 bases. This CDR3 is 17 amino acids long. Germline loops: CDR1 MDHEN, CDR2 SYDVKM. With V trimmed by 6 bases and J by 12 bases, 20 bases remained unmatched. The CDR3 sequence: CASRVGQDRAPWRPLHF. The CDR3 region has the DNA TGTGCCAGCAGAGTCGGACAGGACAGAGCCCCCTGGAGACCCCTCCACTTT.

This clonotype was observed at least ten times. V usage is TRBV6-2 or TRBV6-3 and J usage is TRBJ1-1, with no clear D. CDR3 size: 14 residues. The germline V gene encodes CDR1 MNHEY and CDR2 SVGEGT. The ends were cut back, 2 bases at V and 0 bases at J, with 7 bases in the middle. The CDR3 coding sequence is TGTGCCAGCAGTTACAGCAACCTGAACACTGAAGCTTTCTTT. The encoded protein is CASSYSNLNTEAFF.

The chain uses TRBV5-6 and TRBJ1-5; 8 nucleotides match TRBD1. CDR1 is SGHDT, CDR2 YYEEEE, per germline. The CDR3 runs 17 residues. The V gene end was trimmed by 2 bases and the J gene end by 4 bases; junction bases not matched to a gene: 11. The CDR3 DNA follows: TGTGCCAGCAGCTTTTCGTCCCGGGACAGGAGTAATCAGCCCCAGCATTTT. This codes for CASSFSSRDRSNQPQHF.

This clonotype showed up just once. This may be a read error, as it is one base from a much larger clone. Written as DNA, the CDR3 is TGTGCCAGCAGCCTAATGAATCAGCCCAAGCATTTT. Translated, it gives CASSLMNQPKHF. The chain combines TRBV6-2 or TRBV6-3 with TRBJ1-5; D ambiguous. This CDR3 is built from 12 residues. Germline CDR1 MNHEY, CDR2 SVGEGT.

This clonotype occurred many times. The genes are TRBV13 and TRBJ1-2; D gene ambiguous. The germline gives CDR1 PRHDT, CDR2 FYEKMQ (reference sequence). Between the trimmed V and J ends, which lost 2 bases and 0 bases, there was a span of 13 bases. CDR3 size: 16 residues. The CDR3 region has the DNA TGTGCCAGCAGCTTATGGCGGTCGGACCCTAACTATGGCTACACCTTC. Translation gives CASSLWRSDPNYGYTF.

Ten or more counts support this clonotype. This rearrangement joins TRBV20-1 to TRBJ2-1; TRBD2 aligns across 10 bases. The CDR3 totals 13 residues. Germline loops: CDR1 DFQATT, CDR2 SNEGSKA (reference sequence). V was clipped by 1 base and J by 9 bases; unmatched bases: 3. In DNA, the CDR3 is TGCAGTGCTAGAGGACTAGCGGGTGGTGAGCAGTTCTTC. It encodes CSARGLAGGEQFF.

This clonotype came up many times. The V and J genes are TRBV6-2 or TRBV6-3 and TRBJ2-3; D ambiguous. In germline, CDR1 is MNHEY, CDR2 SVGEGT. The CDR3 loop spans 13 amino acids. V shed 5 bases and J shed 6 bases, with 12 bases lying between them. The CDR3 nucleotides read TGTGCCAGCAGTGGCCCAACCGGGGATACGCAGTATTTT. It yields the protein CASSGPTGDTQYF.

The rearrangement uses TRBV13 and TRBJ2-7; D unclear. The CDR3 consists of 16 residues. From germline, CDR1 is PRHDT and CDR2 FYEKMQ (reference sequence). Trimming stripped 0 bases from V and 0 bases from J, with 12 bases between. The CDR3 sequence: CASSLGLSGNSYEQYF. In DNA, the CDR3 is TGTGCCAGCAGCTTAGGTTTATCGGGCAACTCCTACGAGCAGTACTTC.

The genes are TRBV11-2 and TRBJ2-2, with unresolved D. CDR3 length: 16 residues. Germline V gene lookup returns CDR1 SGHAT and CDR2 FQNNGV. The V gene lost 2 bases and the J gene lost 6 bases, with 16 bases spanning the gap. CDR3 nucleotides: TGTGCCAGCAGCTTATTGGGCGGCACCCGGGCCGGGGAGCTGTTTTTT. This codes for CASSLLGGTRAGELFF.

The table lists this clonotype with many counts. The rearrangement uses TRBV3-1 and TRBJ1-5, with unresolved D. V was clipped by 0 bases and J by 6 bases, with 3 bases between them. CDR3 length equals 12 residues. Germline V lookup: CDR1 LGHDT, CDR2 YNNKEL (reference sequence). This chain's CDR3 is CASSQDGQPQHF. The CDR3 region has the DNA TGTGCCAGCAGCCAAGATGGTCAGCCCCAGCATTTT.

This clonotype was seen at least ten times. For the CDR3, the DNA is TGTGCCAGCAGCCAAGAGGGACTAGCGGGACGTGGGGAGACCCAGTACTTC. Translation: CASSQEGLAGRGETQYF. V usage is TRBV14 and J usage is TRBJ2-5; 13 bases agree with TRBD2. Germline assignment: CDR1 SGHDN and CDR2 FVKESK. V was clipped by 0 bases and J by 5 bases; unmatched bases: 6. This CDR3 has 17 amino acids.

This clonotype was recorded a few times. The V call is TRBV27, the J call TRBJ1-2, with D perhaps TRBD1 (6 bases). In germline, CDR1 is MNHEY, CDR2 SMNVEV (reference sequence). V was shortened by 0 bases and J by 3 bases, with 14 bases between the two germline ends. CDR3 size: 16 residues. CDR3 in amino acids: CASSLSRDTSDYGYTF. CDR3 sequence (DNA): TGTGCCAGCAGTTTATCCCGGGACACCTCTGACTATGGCTACACCTTC.